This T cell receptor (beta chain) was captured in a study of T cell repertoires in cytomegalovirus infection. This clonotype was seen only a few times. Antigen specificity is unknown. TCRdb passed the reads through MiXCR, listing each CDR3 protein once. The sample yields about 460,000 distinct CDR3 sequences, over 9% seen once. The CDR3 runs to 16 residues. Trimming shortened V by 5 bases and J by 3 bases, and 19 bases separated the two germline ends. The V gene's germline CDR1 is MNHEY and CDR2 SVGAGI. Findings and limits, study-wide: Ex vivo, HLA-C-restricted CMV-specific TCR beta clonotypes prevailed over the rest of the response.

This chain connects TRBV6-5 to TRBJ1-2; no firm D call. Material: PBMCs. This TCR derives from a human donor in good health (CMV status not recorded). Some clones in this sample may be carry-over from other donors' samples. CDR3 DNA sequence: TGTGCCAGCAGTCCCGTAAGCCGGGGTGAAGACTATGGCTACACCTTC. Translating it yields CASSPVSRGEDYGYTF.